The next 10 T cell receptor beta chains were all read from a single sample in a study of tumor-infiltrating lymphocytes in oesophageal squamous cell carcinoma (dated by TCRdb to about 2016). The receptor library was made with PCR. Sequencer: Illumina HiSeq 2000. Using fastp trimming at Q25 and MiXCR clonotype assembly, TCRdb reanalyzed the public sequencing data and kept in-frame beta chains. Each entry merges the rows of one CDR3 protein and shows their most common DNA and genes. The sample includes about 11,000 distinct CDR3 sequences, with around half observed a single time. Around a quarter of the sample belongs to the ten largest clones. The specimen sequenced was esophageal tumor tissue. These receptor sequences come from a male donor with esophageal squamous cell carcinoma.

This clonotype has a count of ten or more. V and J are TRBV27 and TRBJ2-7, with TRBD2 matching over 8 bases. Trimming at V came to 4 bases and at J to 4 bases, leaving 12 bases not matched to a gene. CDR3 size: 16 residues. Germline assignment: CDR1 MNHEY and CDR2 SMNVEV (reference sequence). The CDR3 spells CASSSPRSSGRYEQYF. For the CDR3, the DNA is TGTGCCAGCAGTTCGCCCCGTTCGAGCGGGAGATACGAGCAGTACTTC.

The chain has TRBV6-1 and TRBJ2-6; weak D call: TRBD1 (5 bases). The germline V gene encodes CDR1 MNHNS and CDR2 SASEGT. The ends were cut back, 10 bases at V and 0 bases at J, with 10 bases in the middle. The CDR3 runs to 14 residues. This CDR3 is CATKGSSGANVLTF. The DNA for the CDR3 is TGTGCCACCAAGGGGTCCTCTGGGGCCAACGTCCTGACTTTC.

This clonotype ranks as large. V usage is TRBV7-9 and J usage is TRBJ2-5; weak D call: TRBD1 (6 bases). Trimming pared 6 bases from V and 5 bases from J, leaving 16 bases between. Germline values: CDR1 SEHNR, CDR2 FQNEAQ (reference sequence). The CDR3 contains 14 residues. Here the CDR3 reads CASSRQAGEETQYF. CDR3 coding DNA: TGTGCCAGCAGTCGACAGGCTGGCGAGGAGACCCAGTACTTC.

This clonotype was found a few times. The chain couples TRBV6-6 to TRBJ2-2, with 9 bases identical to TRBD2. With V trimmed by 6 bases and J by 6 bases, 8 bases remained unmatched. The CDR3 loop spans 15 amino acids. Per germline, CDR1 MNHNY and CDR2 SVGAGI (reference sequence). The CDR3 spells CASRRGRGGPGELFF. DNA of the CDR3: TGTGCCAGCAGAAGGGGGCGGGGGGGCCCCGGGGAGCTGTTTTTT.

V is TRBV6-2 or TRBV6-3 and J is TRBJ1-5; D is unclear. Trimming removed 5 bases from V and 5 bases from J, with 16 bases in between. This CDR3 contains 15 residues. Germline CDR1 and CDR2: MNHEY and SVGEGT. The CDR3 protein is CASSVDPYNDQPQHF. The CDR3, as DNA: TGTGCCAGCAGTGTCGACCCCTATAACGATCAGCCCCAGCATTTT.

The CDR3 coding sequence is TGTGCCAGCAGCTTAGCGTGGGGTGAGCAGTTCTTC. This sequence encodes CASSLAWGEQFF. V usage is TRBV7-4 and J usage is TRBJ2-1; D is unclear. V was shortened by 0 bases and J by 9 bases, with 6 bases between the two germline ends. The CDR3 loop spans 12 amino acids. CDR1 and CDR2 from the germline V gene are SGHVT and SQSDAQ.

This rearrangement joins TRBV7-3 to TRBJ2-3; TRBD2 agrees at 10 bases. CDR1 is SGHTA and CDR2 is FQGTGA in the germline V gene. This CDR3 is 15 amino acids long. J gave up 2 bases and V 7 bases, and 6 bases lay outside the gene matches. CDR3 residues: CASTQGTSDTDTQYF. The DNA of the CDR3 is TGTGCCAGCACACAAGGGACTAGCGACACAGATACGCAGTATTTT. The full variable domain, its missing parts supplied by reference TRBV7-3 and TRBJ2-3, is GAGVSQTPSNKVTEKGKYVELRCDPISGHTALYWYRQSLGQGPEFLIYFQGTGAADDSGLPNDRFFAVRPEGSVSTLKIQRTERGDSAVYLCASTQGTSDTDTQYFGPGTRLTVL.

About this clonotype itself: The germline gene is not matched at one end of the junction; a read error may be the cause. The chain combines TRBV11-3 with TRBJ2-3; D may match TRBD1 or TRBD2 (7 bases each). CDR1 and CDR2 from the germline V gene are SGHNT and YENEEA. There are 11 residues in the CDR3. The chain's CDR3 is CAEQSGGQQFF. CDR3 coding DNA: TGTGCCGAGCAATCGGGGGGACAGCAGTTCTTT.

This clonotype was counted at least ten times. The chain links TRBV20-1 to TRBJ2-7, with TRBD1 identical over 11 bases. The V gene's germline CDR1 is DFQATT and CDR2 SNEGSKA (reference sequence). After removal of 5 bases from V and 4 bases from J, the junction contained 10 bases not matched to a gene. This CDR3 contains 15 residues. The CDR3 coding sequence is TGCAGTGCTGGCCCCGGACAGGGGGCTAAATACGAGCAGTACTTC. Translated: CSAGPGQGAKYEQYF.

CDR3: CASSISGMYQETQYF. The CDR3 nucleotides are TGTGCCAGCAGCATTAGCGGGATGTACCAAGAGACCCAGTACTTC. The chain links TRBV7-2 to TRBJ2-5; TRBD2 matches 8 bases. With 5 bases clipped from V and 0 bases from J, the junction kept 5 bases outside the gene matches. Germline CDR1 is SGHTA and CDR2 is FQGNSA. The CDR3 runs to 15 residues.